A selection of T cell receptor beta chains follows, all from one sample in a study of Ad26.COV2.S vaccination and SARS-CoV-2 variants. Produced via immunoSEQ multiplex PCR; TCRdb's table is partial and in-frame only. The sample shows about 450,000 clones, nearly 90% of them seen only once. The sample was peripheral blood, taken in a trial of Ad26.COV2.S vaccine versus placebo. The receptors derive from a person aged 18-65 years who received the Ad26.COV2.S COVID-19 vaccine or a placebo. Each CDR3 is given with its conserved first and last residue. D genes are given only for firm matches. Expanded clones are given a class, and other clones once, few, many or no size at all.

d_call,clone_size,v_call,j_call,cdr3_nt,cdr3_aa
NA,NA,TRBV5-4,TRBJ1-1,TGTGCCAGCAGCCCCTATGCGGGCCGTGAAGCTTTCTTT,CASSPYAGREAFF
NA,NA,TRBV2,TRBJ2-5,TGTGCCAGCAGCCCCGCACTAGCAAGGACAGGGACCCAGTACTTC,CASSPALARTGTQYF
NA,once,TRBV12-5,TRBJ1-4,TGTGCTAGTGGTTTGGGTTCCGGGACAACTAATGAAAAACTGTTTTTT,CASGLGSGTTNEKLFF
NA,NA,TRBV6-2/TRBV6-3,TRBJ2-3,TGTGCCAGCAGCTGGCCTAGCCGGGGGTCCACAGATACGCAGTATTTT,CASSWPSRGSTDTQYF
TRBD2,NA,TRBV11-3,TRBJ2-5,TGTGCCAGCAGCTTGGGGAGGGAGGGGCAAGAGACCCAGTACTTC,CASSLGREGQETQYF
NA,NA,TRBV5-1,TRBJ2-3,TGCGCCAGCAGTTCAGGTGGGGCCTCTAGCACAGATACGCAGTATTTT,CASSSGGASSTDTQYF
TRBD2,NA,TRBV18,TRBJ2-1,TGTGCCAGCTCACCATTCCTAGCGGGAGGGGACAATGAGCAGTTCTTC,CASSPFLAGGDNEQFF
NA,NA,TRBV12-3/TRBV12-4,TRBJ1-5,TGTGCCAGCAGTTTCCTCAATCAGCCCCAGCATTTT,CASSFLNQPQHF
NA,NA,TRBV19,TRBJ2-2,TGTGCCAGTAGTGTGGACAGGACTAGCACCGGGGAGCTGTTTTTT,CASSVDRTSTGELFF
TRBD2,NA,TRBV11-3,TRBJ2-1,TGTGCCAGCAGCCCAAGAGGCGGGAGGAATGAGCAGTTCTTC,CASSPRGGRNEQFF
NA,NA,TRBV30,TRBJ1-4,TGTGCCTGGAGAGGATGGACCGGCCCTGGGGAAAAACTGTTTTTT,CAWRGWTGPGEKLFF
NA,NA,TRBV9,TRBJ1-3,TGTGCCAGCAGCCCCCTGGGTTCTGGAAACACCATATATTTT,CASSPLGSGNTIYF
TRBD1,NA,TRBV13,TRBJ2-7,TGTGCCAGCAGCTTATTTCGTGCACCCGGGACAGGATCTTACGAGCAGTACTTC,CASSLFRAPGTGSYEQYF
NA,NA,TRBV27,TRBJ2-2,TGTGCCAGCAGTTCAGTGGGCGGTAGACTAGATTCCCAGGTCGGGGAGCTGTTTTTT,CASSSVGGRLDSQVGELFF
TRBD1,NA,TRBV18,TRBJ1-2,TGTGCCAGCTCACCCCGAGGGACAGGGGTTAACTATGGCTACACCTTC,CASSPRGTGVNYGYTF
TRBD1,NA,TRBV14,TRBJ1-2,TGTGCCAGCAGCCAAGCACAGGGGTATGGCTACACCTTC,CASSQAQGYGYTF
TRBD1,NA,TRBV3-1/TRBV3-2,TRBJ1-5,TGTGCCAGCACGATGGGGTGGGTTACAGGGGATAATCAGCCCCAGCATTTT,CASTMGWVTGDNQPQHF
NA,once,TRBV6-5,TRBJ2-5,TGTGCCAGCACCCGCGGGGATACCCAAGAGACCCAGTACTTC,CASTRGDTQETQYF
NA,NA,TRBV7-2,TRBJ2-2,TGTGCCAGCAGACGACCTTGGCGGGGGGAGCTGTTTTTT,CASRRPWRGELFF
TRBD1,NA,TRBV18,TRBJ2-1,TGTGCCAGCTCACCACCGTTAGCCTACAGGGGGCCGAGCTCCTACAATGAGCAGTTCTTC,CASSPPLAYRGPSSYNEQFF
NA,NA,TRBV7-8,TRBJ1-1,TGTGCCAGCAGTCCCCAGGGGCTCACTGAAGCTTTCTTT,CASSPQGLTEAFF
TRBD2,few,TRBV5-1,TRBJ2-3,TGCGCCAGCAGCTTGTATCCGCGGGAGACGACAGATACGCAGTATTTT,CASSLYPRETTDTQYF
TRBD2,NA,TRBV5-6,TRBJ2-3,TGTGCCAGCAGCCTGCGGGGGTCTCGGGGCACAGATACGCAGTATTTT,CASSLRGSRGTDTQYF
NA,NA,TRBV11-3,TRBJ2-2,TGTGCCAGCAGCTTAGAGGGCGTCACCGGGGAGCTGTTTTTT,CASSLEGVTGELFF
NA,NA,TRBV7-9,TRBJ1-1,TGTGCCAGCAGCTTAAACCTTTTGAACACTGAAGCTTTCTTT,CASSLNLLNTEAFF
NA,NA,TRBV7-2,TRBJ2-1,TGTGCCAGCAGCTCGACCCGGGGGACCCACCCGAATCGCAATGAGCAGTTCTTC,CASSSTRGTHPNRNEQFF
NA,once,TRBV14,TRBJ2-7,TGTGCCAGCAGCCGCGACCTCACAGGGTACGAGCAGTACTTC,CASSRDLTGYEQYF
TRBD1,NA,TRBV5-6,TRBJ2-7,TGTGCCAGCAGCGACGACAGGGGTGGATACGAGCAGTACTTC,CASSDDRGGYEQYF
NA,NA,TRBV19,TRBJ2-3,TGTGCCAGTAGTAACCCTAGCACAGATACGCAGTATTTT,CASSNPSTDTQYF
NA,few,TRBV2,TRBJ2-3,TGTGCCAGCCTCAAGCCTCAGGCGGGCACAGATACGCAGTATTTT,CASLKPQAGTDTQYF
TRBD2,NA,TRBV4-2,TRBJ2-1,TGTGCCAGCAGCCAACTAAAAGCGGGAACCTACAATGAGCAGTTCTTC,CASSQLKAGTYNEQFF
TRBD2,NA,TRBV5-4,TRBJ2-1,TGTGCCAGCAGAACAGCGGGAGGGCCGTATAATGAGCAGTTCTTC,CASRTAGGPYNEQFF
NA,NA,TRBV4-2,TRBJ2-3,TGTGCCAGCAGTCATCCCTCCGCCACTAGCACAGATACGCAGTATTTT,CASSHPSATSTDTQYF
NA,NA,TRBV30,TRBJ2-6,TGTGCCTGGGACGTCGGTTGGGGGGCCAACGTCCTGACTTTC,CAWDVGWGANVLTF
NA,NA,TRBV7-2,TRBJ2-7,TGTGCCAGCAGCTTAGATGGCAGGGGCAACGAGCAGTACTTC,CASSLDGRGNEQYF
NA,NA,TRBV7-2,TRBJ2-7,TGTGCCAGCAGCCCCCGTCGGGTGGTGGGGTACGAGCAGTACTTC,CASSPRRVVGYEQYF
NA,few,TRBV5-8,TRBJ1-1,TGTGCCAGCAGCTACCGACGAACTCGGACCCTGGAAGCTTTCTTT,CASSYRRTRTLEAFF
NA,NA,TRBV19,TRBJ1-1,TGTGCCAGTAGTAAGGAAAGAACTGAAGCTTTCTTT,CASSKERTEAFF
NA,NA,TRBV11-3,TRBJ1-2,TGTGCCAGCAGCTTAGGACAGTACTATGGCTACACCTTC,CASSLGQYYGYTF
NA,NA,TRBV9,TRBJ2-3,TGTGCCAGCAGCGTAGGTGGAGATACGCAGTATTTT,CASSVGGDTQYF
NA,NA,TRBV29-1,TRBJ2-4,TGCAGCGTTGTGTTCATGCCTCGCACTAAAAACATTCAGTACTTC,CSVVFMPRTKNIQYF
NA,NA,TRBV25-1,TRBJ1-1,TGTGCCAGCAGTGAATGGGGGTTCGGGCAGGGTTATTCTGAAGCTTTCTTT,CASSEWGFGQGYSEAFF